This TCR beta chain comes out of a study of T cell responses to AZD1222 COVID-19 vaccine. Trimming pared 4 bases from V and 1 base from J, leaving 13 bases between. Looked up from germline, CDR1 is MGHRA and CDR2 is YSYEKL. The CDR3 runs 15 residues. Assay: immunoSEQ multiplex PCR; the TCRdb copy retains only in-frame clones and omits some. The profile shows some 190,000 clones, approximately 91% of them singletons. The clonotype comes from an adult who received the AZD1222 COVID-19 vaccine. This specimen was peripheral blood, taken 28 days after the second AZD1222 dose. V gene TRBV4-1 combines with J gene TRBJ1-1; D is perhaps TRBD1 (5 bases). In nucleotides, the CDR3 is TGCGCCAGCAGCCCAGTTAACGGGGCGAACACTGAAGCTTTCTTT. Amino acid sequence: CASSPVNGANTEAFF.